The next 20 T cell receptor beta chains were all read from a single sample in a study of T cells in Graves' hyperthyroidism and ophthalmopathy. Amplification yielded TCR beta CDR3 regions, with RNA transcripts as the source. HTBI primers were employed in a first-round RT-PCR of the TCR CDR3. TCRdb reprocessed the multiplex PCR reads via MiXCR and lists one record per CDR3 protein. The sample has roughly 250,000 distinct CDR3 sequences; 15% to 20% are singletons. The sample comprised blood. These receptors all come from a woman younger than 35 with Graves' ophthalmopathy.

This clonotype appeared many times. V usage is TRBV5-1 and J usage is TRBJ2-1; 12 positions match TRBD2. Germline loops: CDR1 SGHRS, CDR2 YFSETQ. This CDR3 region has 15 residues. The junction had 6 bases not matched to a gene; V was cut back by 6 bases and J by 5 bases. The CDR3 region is CASNLAGGSNNEQFF. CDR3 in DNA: TGCGCCAGCAATCTAGCGGGGGGGTCGAACAATGAGCAGTTCTTC.

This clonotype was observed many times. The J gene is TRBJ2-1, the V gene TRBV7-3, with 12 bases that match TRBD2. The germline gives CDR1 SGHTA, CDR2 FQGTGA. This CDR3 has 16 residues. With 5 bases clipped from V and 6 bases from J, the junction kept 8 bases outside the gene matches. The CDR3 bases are TGTGCCAGCAGCCCTCGGACTAGCGGGGCTATCAATGAGCAGTTCTTC. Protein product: CASSPRTSGAINEQFF.

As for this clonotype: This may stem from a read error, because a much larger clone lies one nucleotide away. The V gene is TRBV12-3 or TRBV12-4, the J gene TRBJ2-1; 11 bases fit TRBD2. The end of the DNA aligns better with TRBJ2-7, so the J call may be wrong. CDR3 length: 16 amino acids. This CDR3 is CASRTGLAGVHNEQYF. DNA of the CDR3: TGTGCCAGCAGGACCGGACTAGCGGGTGTCCACAATGAGCAGTACTTC.

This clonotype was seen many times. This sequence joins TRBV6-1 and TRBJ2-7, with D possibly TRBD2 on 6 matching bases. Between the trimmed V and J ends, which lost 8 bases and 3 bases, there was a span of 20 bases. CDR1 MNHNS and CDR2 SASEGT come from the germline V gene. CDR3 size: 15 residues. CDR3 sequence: CASGGPGVGGYEQYF. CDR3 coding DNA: TGTGCCAGCGGGGGACCGGGGGTTGGGGGCTACGAGCAGTACTTC.

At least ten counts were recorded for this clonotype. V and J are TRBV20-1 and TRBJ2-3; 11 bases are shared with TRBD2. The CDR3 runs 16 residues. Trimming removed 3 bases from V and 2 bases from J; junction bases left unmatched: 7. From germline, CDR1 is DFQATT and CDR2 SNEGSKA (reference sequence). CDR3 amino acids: CSARAIAGGNTDTQYF. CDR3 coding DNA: TGCAGTGCTAGGGCAATAGCGGGGGGGAACACAGATACGCAGTATTTT.

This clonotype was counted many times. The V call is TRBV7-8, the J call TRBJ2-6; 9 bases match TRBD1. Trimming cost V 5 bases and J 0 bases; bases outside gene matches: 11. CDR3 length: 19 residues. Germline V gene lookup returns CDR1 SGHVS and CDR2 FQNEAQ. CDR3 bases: TGTGCCAGCAGCCCCGGGGGAGGACAGGGGAACTCTGGGGCCAACGTCCTGACTTTC. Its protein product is CASSPGGGQGNSGANVLTF. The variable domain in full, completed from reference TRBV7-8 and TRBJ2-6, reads GAGVSQSPRYKVAKRGQDVALRCDPISGHVSLFWYQQALGQGPEFLTYFQNEAQLDKSGLPSDRFFAERPEGSVSTLKIQRTQQEDSAVYLCASSPGGGQGNSGANVLTFGAGSRLTVL.

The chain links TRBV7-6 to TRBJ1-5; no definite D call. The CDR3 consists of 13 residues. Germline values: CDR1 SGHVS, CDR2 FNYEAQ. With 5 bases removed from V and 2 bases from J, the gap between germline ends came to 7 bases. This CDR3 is CASSRSGNQPQHF. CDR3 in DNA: TGTGCCAGCAGCCGAAGTGGCAATCAGCCCCAGCATTTT.

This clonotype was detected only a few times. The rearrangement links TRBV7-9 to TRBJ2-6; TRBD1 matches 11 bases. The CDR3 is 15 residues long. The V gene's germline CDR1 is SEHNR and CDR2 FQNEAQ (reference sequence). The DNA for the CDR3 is TGTGCTACACGGGACAGGGGGTTCGGGGCCAACGTCCTGACTTTC. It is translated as CATRDRGFGANVLTF.

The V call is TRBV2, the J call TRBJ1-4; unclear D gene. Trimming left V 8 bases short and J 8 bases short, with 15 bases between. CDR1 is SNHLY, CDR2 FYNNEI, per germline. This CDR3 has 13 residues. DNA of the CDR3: TGTGCCAGCTCACCTGGCTACGGCGAAAAACTGTTTTTT. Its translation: CASSPGYGEKLFF.

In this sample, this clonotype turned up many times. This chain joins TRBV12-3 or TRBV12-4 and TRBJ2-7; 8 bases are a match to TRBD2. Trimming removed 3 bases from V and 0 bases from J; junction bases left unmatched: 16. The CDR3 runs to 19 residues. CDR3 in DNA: TGTGCCAGCAGTTTCGAGGCGCTAGCGGGTCCCGCTTACTCCTACGAGCAGTACTTC. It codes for CASSFEALAGPAYSYEQYF.

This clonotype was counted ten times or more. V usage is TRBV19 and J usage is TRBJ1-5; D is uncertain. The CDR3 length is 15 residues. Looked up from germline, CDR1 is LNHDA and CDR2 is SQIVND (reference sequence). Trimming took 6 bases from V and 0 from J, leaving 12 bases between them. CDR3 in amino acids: CASRPRETSNQPQHF. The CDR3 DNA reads TGTGCCAGTAGACCCCGTGAAACTAGCAATCAGCCCCAGCATTTT.

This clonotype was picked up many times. The CDR3, as DNA: TGCGCCAGCAGCCAAGGACTTAGCACAGATACGCAGTATTTT. This translates into CASSQGLSTDTQYF. The chain is built from TRBV4-1 and TRBJ2-3; D call uncertain. Germline V gene data show CDR1 as MGHRA and CDR2 as YSYEKL. CDR3 length equals 14 residues. V was clipped by 1 base and J by 0 bases, with 5 bases between them.

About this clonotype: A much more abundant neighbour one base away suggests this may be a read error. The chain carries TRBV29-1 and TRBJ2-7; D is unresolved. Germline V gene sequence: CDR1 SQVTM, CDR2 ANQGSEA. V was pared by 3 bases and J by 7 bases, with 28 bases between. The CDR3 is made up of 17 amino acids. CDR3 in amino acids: CSVEAAEHATNFNEQYF. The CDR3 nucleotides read TGCAGCGTTGAGGCGGCGGAGCACGCCACAAACTTCAATGAGCAGTACTTC.

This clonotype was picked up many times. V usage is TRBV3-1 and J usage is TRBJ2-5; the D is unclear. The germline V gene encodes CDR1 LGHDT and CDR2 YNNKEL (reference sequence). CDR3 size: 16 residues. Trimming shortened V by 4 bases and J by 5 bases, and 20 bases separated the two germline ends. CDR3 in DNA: TGTGCCAGCAGCCCCGGAGTTGGGCCACTCGGGGAGACCCAGTACTTC. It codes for CASSPGVGPLGETQYF.

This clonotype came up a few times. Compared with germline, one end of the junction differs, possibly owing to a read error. The CDR3 region is CASIVDSGSEAFF. In DNA form, the CDR3 reads TGTGCCAGCATCGTAGATAGCGGTAGTGAAGCTTTCTTT. This chain uses TRBV9 with TRBJ1-1; D unclear. This CDR3 has 13 amino acids. Looked up from germline, CDR1 is SGDLS and CDR2 is YYNGEE.

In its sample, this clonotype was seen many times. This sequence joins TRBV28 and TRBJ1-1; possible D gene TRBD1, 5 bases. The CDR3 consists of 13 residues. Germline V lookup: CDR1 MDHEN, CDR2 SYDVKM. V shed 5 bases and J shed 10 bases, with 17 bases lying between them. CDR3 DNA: TGTGCCAGCAGTATCGGGACCGTACCGGTAGCTTTCTTT. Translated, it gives CASSIGTVPVAFF.

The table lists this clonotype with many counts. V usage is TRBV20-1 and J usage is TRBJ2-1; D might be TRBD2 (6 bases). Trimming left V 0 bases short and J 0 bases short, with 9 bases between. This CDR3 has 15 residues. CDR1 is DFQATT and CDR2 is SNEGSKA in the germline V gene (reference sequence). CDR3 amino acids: CSARDTSRSYNEQFF. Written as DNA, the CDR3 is TGCAGTGCTAGAGATACTAGCCGCTCCTACAATGAGCAGTTCTTC.

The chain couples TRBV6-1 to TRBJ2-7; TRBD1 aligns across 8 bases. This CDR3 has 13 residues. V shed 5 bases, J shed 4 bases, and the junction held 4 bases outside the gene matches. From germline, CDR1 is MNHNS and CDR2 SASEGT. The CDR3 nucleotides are TGTGCCAGCAGTCCAGGGGGCAAGTACGAGCAGTACTTC. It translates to CASSPGGKYEQYF.

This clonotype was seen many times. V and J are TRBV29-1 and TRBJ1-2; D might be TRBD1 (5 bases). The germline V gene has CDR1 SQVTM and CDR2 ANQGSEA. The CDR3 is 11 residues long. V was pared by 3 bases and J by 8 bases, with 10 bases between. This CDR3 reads CSVEGLFGYTF. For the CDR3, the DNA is TGCAGCGTTGAGGGGCTATTCGGCTACACCTTC.

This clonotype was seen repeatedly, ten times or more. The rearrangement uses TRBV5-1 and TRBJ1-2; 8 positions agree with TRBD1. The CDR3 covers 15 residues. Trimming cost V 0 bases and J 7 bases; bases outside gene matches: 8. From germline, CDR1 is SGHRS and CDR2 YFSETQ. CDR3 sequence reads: CASSLVTGAARGYTF. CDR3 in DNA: TGCGCCAGCAGCTTGGTGACAGGGGCTGCTCGTGGCTACACCTTC. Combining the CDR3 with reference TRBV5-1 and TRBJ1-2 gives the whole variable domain KAGVTQTPRYLIKTRGQQVTLSCSPISGHRSVSWYQQTPGQGLQFLFEYFSETQRNKGNFPGRFSGRQFSNSRSEMNVSTLELGDSALYLCASSLVTGAARGYTFGSGTRLTVV.